This T cell receptor beta chain emerged from a study of blood T cells in healthy people across ages (dated by TCRdb to between 2014 and 2017). About the study as a whole: In model experiments, template switching captured about one uniquely barcoded TCR beta cDNA molecule for every two T cells. Age-related changes in TCR beta repertoire diversity were measured in the study by deep sequencing normalized with unique cDNA molecular identifiers. Donors were grouped into four age groups: young (average roughly 17 years), middle-aged (around 39), aged (roughly 67) and long-lived (around 80). To avoid experimental bias, donors of different ages were distributed randomly across sequencing lanes. For two donors (one aged 18 to 29 and one aged 80 or older), the study analyzed two additional independent replicas of 1 million unique cDNA reads from the same blood draw.

The method was 5' RACE. The instrument given in TCRdb is Illumina HiSeq 2500. The second PCR ran for about 7 to 11 cycles and used a J-beta primer mix along with a sample-barcoded 5' primer. A unique molecular identifier was introduced onto each TCR beta cDNA molecule by a template-switch 5' adaptor carrying 12 random nucleotides. At least 2.5 million CDR3-containing paired-end reads were obtained from each sample. First-strand cDNA synthesis was performed from all RNA using the Mint cDNA synthesis kit, with priming by a TRBC-specific oligonucleotide. All cDNA was treated with uracil-DNA glycosylase and then went through a first 18-cycle PCR with the universal primers M1SS and BC2_uni_R. Turning to the authors' computational methods: For normalization, 1 million high-quality reads, each with a distinct molecular identifier, were randomly selected from each sample. Reads sharing molecular identifiers were discarded rather than binned into consensus sequences. CDR3 identification, clonotype clustering and error correction used MiTCR with a Q25 quality threshold and the strictest error-elimination algorithm. A nonparametric unseen species model with Euler transformation was used to estimate lower-bound total TCR beta diversity. TCRdb cleaned the public reads at Q25 with fastp, built clones with MiXCR and kept in-frame beta chains. Entries are consolidated by CDR3 protein sequence, retaining the most common genes and DNA. The V and J calls reflect TCRdb's pipeline rather than the authors' work. For this sample there are about a million distinct CDR3 sequences; roughly 50% appear just once. The ten top clones hold about 21% of the sample.

To note about this clonotype: Its antigen is currently not known. The sample holds no much larger clone one base away, and base qualities are not on file.

The donors were roughly 40 Caucasian individuals from Russia, aged roughly 6 to 90 years, who were systemically healthy. Each donor gave approximately 9.3 milliliters of peripheral blood, collected into EDTA-treated Vacutainer tubes. Ficoll-Paque density-gradient centrifugation was used to isolate PBMCs, with at least 7 million obtained per sample. Total RNA was extracted from PBMCs with Trizol reagent, with at least 6 micrograms obtained per sample. Naive CD45RAhigh/CD27high T cell percentages were measured by flow cytometry on a PBMC aliquot from every donor. Overall study outcomes, separate from this receptor: Compared with the aged group, more naive CD4+ T cells, fewer expanded clones and increased TCR diversity were shown by the long-lived group, suggesting age selection. Because profiling used bulk unsorted PBMCs, naive and antigen-experienced compartments could not be compared conclusively. As age increased, observed TCR beta diversity per million T cells dropped in a roughly linear way, and a significant reduction was already evident by age 40. Because the CMV infection status of the donors was unknown, age-related changes in expanded clonotypes may potentially have been confounded. Total diversity estimates from one million sequenced T cells were considered lower bounds and underestimates. The percentage of naive T cells measured by flow cytometry correlated strongly with observed TCR beta diversity.

The material sequenced was blood. The sequence came from a woman aged 55-75 years in good health.

The CDR3 in this case is CASSKWPGAPAYF. The nucleotide sequence reads as follows: TGTGCCAGCAGCAAATGGCCCGGGGCCCCTGCGTACTTC. The chain employs TRBV21-1 and TRBJ2-7; TRBD1, as called in the table, went unchecked against the DNA. TRBV21-1 is shown as a pseudogene. The CDR3 runs 13 amino acids, cysteine and phenylalanine included. The sequence is cut down to CDR3 DNA, 39 bases in frame from base 1.